The next 29 T cell receptor beta chains were all read from a single sample in a study of cytotoxic CD8 clonotypes in ibrutinib-treated CLL. Measured with immunoSEQ multiplex PCR; TCRdb has only the in-frame clones, and not every one. The sample has 150,000 to 200,000 clones, roughly 80% seen once. Specimen: PBMCs, collected after 12 months of ibrutinib treatment. These receptors came from a human donor with chronic lymphocytic leukemia.

This clone was seen just once. The rearrangement joins TRBV28 to TRBJ1-2; tentative D call: TRBD1 (5 bases). This CDR3 has 14 amino acids. V lost 5 bases and J 5 bases, leaving 15 bases between the germline ends. Germline lookup yields CDR1 MDHEN and CDR2 SYDVKM. CDR3 bases: TGTGCCAGCAGTCTCAGGGAGTACCGTTATGGCTACACCTTC. Translation: CASSLREYRYGYTF.

The chain links TRBV5-1 to TRBJ1-1; D is ambiguous. V lost 1 base and J 3 bases, leaving 7 bases between the germline ends. CDR3 length: 13 amino acids. CDR1 and CDR2 from the germline V gene are SGHRS and YFSETQ. This CDR3 is CASSLFGDTEAFF. The CDR3 DNA follows: TGCGCCAGCAGCTTGTTTGGAGACACTGAAGCTTTCTTT.

There are a few counts of this clone. V usage is TRBV28 and J usage is TRBJ2-7; 8 nucleotides agree with TRBD2. The CDR3 runs to 15 residues. V was clipped by 7 bases and J by 3 bases; unmatched bases: 11. Germline-derived CDR1 and CDR2 are MDHEN and SYDVKM. Here the CDR3 reads CASTPAAAGGYEQYF. The DNA for the CDR3 is TGTGCCAGCACTCCCGCGGCGGCGGGGGGCTACGAGCAGTACTTC.

The chain employs TRBV10-2 and TRBJ2-1; 7 bases align to TRBD2. Germline V gene sequence: CDR1 WSHSY, CDR2 SAAADI. The CDR3 extends over 11 amino acids. V lost 3 bases to trimming and J lost 15 bases; unmatched junction nucleotides: 5. Written as DNA, the CDR3 is TGCGCCAGCAGTGATACTAGCGAGGGGTTCTTC. Translating gives CASSDTSEGFF.

The chain carries TRBV7-2 and TRBJ2-3, with TRBD1 matching 11 bases. This CDR3 region has 16 residues. The V gene end was trimmed by 5 bases and the J gene end by 7 bases; junction bases not matched to a gene: 11. CDR1 is SGHTA and CDR2 is FQGNSA in the germline V gene. The CDR3 loop reads CASSPPWGTGGNTQYF. Here the CDR3 DNA reads TGTGCCAGCAGCCCACCTTGGGGGACAGGGGGGAATACGCAGTATTTT.

The chain has TRBV5-6 and TRBJ2-3, with TRBD1 matching 8 bases. With 3 bases clipped from V and 5 bases from J, the junction kept 11 bases outside the gene matches. The germline CDR1 and CDR2 sequences are SGHDT and YYEEEE. The CDR3 totals 16 residues. CDR3 region: CASSSRGLSSKDTQYF. The CDR3 nucleotides are TGTGCCAGCAGCTCCAGGGGGCTATCAAGTAAAGATACGCAGTATTTT.

The chain employs TRBV19 and TRBJ2-1, with 7 bases lining up with TRBD2. Germline V gives CDR1 LNHDA, CDR2 SQIVND (reference sequence). The CDR3 contains 16 residues. J was trimmed by 1 base and V by 5 bases; bases with no gene match: 8. The CDR3 coding sequence is TGTGCCAGTAGTTCGATCCGCGGGAGATCCTACAATGAGCAGTTCTTC. Its translation: CASSSIRGRSYNEQFF.

The chain carries TRBV28 and TRBJ1-1; D is possibly TRBD1 (6 bases). V was shortened by 4 bases and J by 4 bases, with 16 bases between the two germline ends. The CDR3 loop spans 15 amino acids. The germline V gene has CDR1 MDHEN and CDR2 SYDVKM. The DNA of the CDR3 is TGTGCCAGCAGTTCCTGGACAGCCGGAAGCACTGAAGCTTTCTTT. This encodes CASSSWTAGSTEAFF.

V gene TRBV28 combines with J gene TRBJ1-2; 9 bases are a match to TRBD1. The germline CDR1 and CDR2 sequences are MDHEN and SYDVKM. V dropped 4 bases and J dropped 0; count of bases not matched to a gene: 18. The CDR3 contains 20 residues. CDR3 coding DNA: TGTGCCAGCAGTTCGGCCTCCGTCCGGGACAGGGACTTAGCTAACTATGGCTACACCTTC. Protein sequence: CASSSASVRDRDLANYGYTF.

The chain joins TRBV28 to TRBJ2-3; TRBD1 might be the D (6 bases). Germline-derived CDR1 and CDR2 are MDHEN and SYDVKM. With 4 bases removed from V and 2 bases from J, the gap between germline ends came to 10 bases. The CDR3 has 14 amino acids. Here the CDR3 reads CASSSGASTDTQYF. CDR3 in DNA: TGTGCCAGCAGTTCAGGGGCCTCCACAGATACGCAGTATTTT.

This clone has just one count. This chain links TRBV5-4 with TRBJ2-1, with 7 bases aligning to TRBD2. The V gene end was trimmed by 0 bases and the J gene end by 8 bases; junction bases not matched to a gene: 8. Per germline, CDR1 SGHNT and CDR2 YYREEE (reference sequence). The length of the CDR3 is 15 residues. CDR3 sequence reads: CASSLGGGDRDEQFF. CDR3 in DNA: TGTGCCAGCAGCTTGGGGGGGGGAGATCGGGATGAGCAGTTCTTC.

The chain is built from TRBV6-1 and TRBJ2-1, with a possible D match to TRBD2 (5 bases). CDR3 length equals 12 residues. Trimming shortened V by 7 bases and J by 3 bases, and 7 bases separated the two germline ends. Germline assignment: CDR1 MNHNS and CDR2 SASEGT. The CDR3: CASMGSYNEQFF. CDR3 bases: TGTGCCAGCATGGGGAGCTACAATGAGCAGTTCTTC.

This clone was detected only a few times. V and J are TRBV6-1 and TRBJ2-7; TRBD1 matches at 7 bases. The V and J ends lost 11 bases and 4 bases, in that order; junction bases with no gene match: 5. In germline, CDR1 is MNHNS, CDR2 SASEGT. The CDR3 length is 11 residues. The CDR3 sequence is CALGGLYEQYF. DNA of the CDR3: TGTGCCCTAGGGGGCCTGTACGAGCAGTACTTC.

The genes are TRBV30 and TRBJ2-7, with 9 bases aligning to TRBD2. Trimming cost V 0 bases and J 9 bases; bases outside gene matches: 12. Germline-derived CDR1 and CDR2 are GTSNPN and SVGIG (reference sequence). CDR3 length: 15 amino acids. The CDR3: CAWSVQPAGGSLQYF. CDR3 in DNA: TGTGCCTGGAGTGTACAGCCAGCGGGAGGATCGTTGCAGTACTTC.

The chain combines TRBV4-1 with TRBJ2-7; a possible D gene is TRBD1 (6 bases). The CDR3 runs to 18 residues. Germline V CDR1 and CDR2: MGHRA, YSYEKL. Deletions cut 0 bases from V and 2 bases from J, with 20 bases between. The CDR3 bases are TGCGCCAGCAGCCAAGATCCCCCGGCCCGGACAGCGACCTACGAGCAGTACTTC. Translating it yields CASSQDPPARTATYEQYF.

The chain has TRBV5-1 and TRBJ2-2, with D hard to call. The CDR3 covers 14 residues. Germline CDR1 is SGHRS and CDR2 is YFSETQ. V lost 1 base and J lost 9, with 13 bases in between. The CDR3 is CASSLTLPGRELFF. In DNA form, the CDR3 reads TGCGCCAGCAGCTTGACGCTCCCAGGTAGGGAGCTGTTTTTT.

The chain links TRBV2 to TRBJ2-1; 8 positions agree with TRBD2. Germline CDR1 SNHLY, CDR2 FYNNEI. The CDR3 is 11 amino acids. Trimming cost V 8 bases and J 8 bases; bases outside gene matches: 2. CDR3 in DNA: TGTGCCAGCCGGGGGGGGTATGAGCAGTTCTTC. Its translation is CASRGGYEQFF. Based on the CDR3 plus reference TRBV2 and TRBJ2-1, the full variable domain is EPEVTQTPSHQVTQMGQEVILRCVPISNHLYFYWYRQILGQKVEFLVSFYNNEISEKSEIFDDQFSVERPDGSNFTLKIRSTKLEDSAMYFCASRGGYEQFFGPGTRLTVL.

The V and J genes are TRBV4-3 and TRBJ2-5, with 8 nucleotides matching TRBD1. Unmatched junction bases numbered 6, after V lost 4 bases and J lost 5 bases. The CDR3 loop spans 14 amino acids. Germline lookup yields CDR1 LGHNA and CDR2 YSLEER. The chain's CDR3 is CASSLRTGRETQYF. The CDR3 DNA follows: TGCGCCAGCAGCCTCCGGACAGGGCGGGAGACCCAGTACTTC.

CDR3 residues: CASRTTGGDASGYTF. The CDR3 DNA sequence: TGTGCCAGCAGAACAACAGGGGGCGATGCGAGTGGCTACACCTTC. The chain combines TRBV6-1 with TRBJ1-2; 9 bases fit TRBD1. The ends lost 6 bases at V and 7 bases at J; junction bases unmatched: 12. This CDR3 contains 15 residues. Germline lookup yields CDR1 MNHNS and CDR2 SASEGT.

CDR3 amino acids: CASTSRGYTDTQYF. CDR3 DNA sequence: TGTGCCAGCACCTCGAGGGGTTACACAGATACGCAGTATTTT. The chain couples TRBV28 to TRBJ2-3, with D perhaps assigned TRBD1 or TRBD2 (5 bases each). CDR1 and CDR2 (germline): MDHEN, SYDVKM. CDR3 size: 14 residues. With 7 bases removed from V and 2 bases from J, the gap between germline ends came to 13 bases.

The rearrangement links TRBV5-4 to TRBJ2-3, with D possibly TRBD1 on 6 matching bases. CDR1 is SGHNT, CDR2 YYREEE, per germline (reference sequence). The CDR3 spans 14 residues. V lost 0 bases, J lost 10 bases, and 15 bases lay in between. The CDR3 sequence is CASSLETGSGAQYF. For the CDR3, the DNA is TGTGCCAGCAGCTTGGAAACAGGGTCAGGCGCGCAGTATTTT.

The chain couples TRBV10-1 to TRBJ1-3; D call uncertain. Germline assignment: CDR1 WNHNN and CDR2 SYGVQD (reference sequence). Trimming removed 8 bases from V and 1 base from J, with 12 bases in between. CDR3 length: 14 residues. The CDR3: CASGGRVSGNTIYF. The CDR3 nucleotides read TGCGCCAGCGGTGGCCGGGTATCTGGAAACACCATATATTTT.

V and J are TRBV5-1 and TRBJ2-7; D is unresolved. Trimming removed 0 bases at V and 6 bases at J, with 13 bases between. This CDR3 is 14 amino acids long. Germline loops: CDR1 SGHRS, CDR2 YFSETQ. CDR3 nucleotides: TGCGCCAGCAGCTTGGCTGACTCGAGAGCCGAGCAGTACTTC. Translation: CASSLADSRAEQYF.

The V call is TRBV5-8, the J call TRBJ2-7, with 8 positions matching TRBD2. The germline V gene has CDR1 SGHTS and CDR2 YDEGEE. V dropped 5 bases and J dropped 5; count of bases not matched to a gene: 12. The CDR3 totals 15 residues. The CDR3 DNA is TGTGCCAGCAGGTCCACCGGCGGGGGGAGGGACGAGCAGTACTTC. Amino acids: CASRSTGGGRDEQYF. The full variable domain, its missing parts supplied by reference TRBV5-8 and TRBJ2-7, is EAGVTQSPTHLIKTRGQQATLRCSPISGHTSVYWYQQALGLGLQFLLWYDEGEERNRGNFPPRFSGRQFPNYSSELNVNALELEDSALYLCASRSTGGGRDEQYFGPGTRLTVT.

This chain links TRBV27 with TRBJ1-4, with 9 bases aligning to TRBD1. V trimming: 5 bases; J trimming: 5 bases; junction bases outside the gene matches: 12. The CDR3 length is 17 residues. Germline CDR1 is MNHEY and CDR2 is SMNVEV (reference sequence). Here the CDR3 DNA reads TGTGCCAGCAGTCGACTTGTGTTGGGACAGGGAAATGAAAAACTGTTTTTT. Translating it yields CASSRLVLGQGNEKLFF.

The chain has TRBV10-3 and TRBJ1-5, with D perhaps TRBD1 (6 bases). Trimming shortened V by 2 bases and J by 6 bases, and 14 bases separated the two germline ends. The germline V gene encodes CDR1 ENHRY and CDR2 SYGVKD. This CDR3 has 15 residues. CDR3 residues: CAISEGGGSGQPQHF. The CDR3 region has the DNA TGTGCCATCAGTGAGGGGGGCGGCTCGGGTCAGCCCCAGCATTTT.

The gene calls are TRBV28 and TRBJ2-5; 7 nucleotides align to TRBD1. With V trimmed by 7 bases and J by 5 bases, 10 bases remained unmatched. CDR1 is MDHEN, CDR2 SYDVKM, per germline. The CDR3 runs 14 residues. CDR3: CASTLGQTRETQYF. CDR3 in DNA: TGTGCCAGCACCCTGGGACAGACCCGGGAGACCCAGTACTTC. Looking up the rest from reference TRBV28 and TRBJ2-5 gives the full variable domain: DVKVTQSSRYLVKRTGEKVFLECVQDMDHENMFWYRQDPGLGLRLIYFSYDVKMKEKGDIPEGYSVSREKKERFSLILESASTNQTSMYLCASTLGQTRETQYFGPGTRLLVL.

In nucleotides, the CDR3 is TGTGCCAGCAGCAAGTCAGGGTTAGGGTACGAGCAGTACTTC. This sequence encodes CASSKSGLGYEQYF. The rearrangement joins TRBV7-3 to TRBJ2-7; possible D gene TRBD1, 5 bases. From germline, CDR1 is SGHTA and CDR2 FQGTGA. The CDR3 extends over 14 amino acids. V lost 5 bases to trimming and J lost 4 bases, with 15 bases between them.

The V call is TRBV5-1, the J call TRBJ2-3, with 7 bases lining up with TRBD1. CDR3 size: 13 residues. The V gene end was trimmed by 7 bases and the J gene end by 8 bases; junction bases not matched to a gene: 10. Germline CDR1 SGHRS, CDR2 YFSETQ. The CDR3 region is CASGDSPGGTQYF. The CDR3 DNA reads as TGCGCCAGCGGGGACAGTCCTGGCGGTACGCAGTATTTT.